This T cell receptor beta chain was observed in a study of cytomegalovirus exposure and HLA in healthy donors. Germline loops: CDR1 MDHEN, CDR2 SYDVKM. The V end lost 4 bases, the J end lost 2 bases, and 14 bases lay between the germline ends. This CDR3 region has 15 residues. Every donor was a healthy person donating bone marrow. General observations from the study: In an earlier analysis, about 90% or about 30%: the productive usage of most TCR beta V segments. Accurate prediction of most subjects' HLA-A and HLA-B alleles from TCR beta sequences was reported.

To note about this clone: Its antigen is unidentified.

The PCR used 60 Vbeta and 13 Jbeta primers. Here immunoSEQ multiplex PCR was the method, and the copy in TCRdb shows in-frame clones only, minus some. The data hold approximately 150,000 clones, with around 75% observed a single time. The rearrangement links TRBV28 to TRBJ1-1, with TRBD1 as a possible D gene (6 bases). This receptor was obtained from a woman aged 30 to 39 in good health and CMV-seronegative. The sequencing input was PBMCs. This CDR3 is CASSSRGFLNTEAFF. The CDR3 DNA follows: TGTGCCAGCAGTTCCAGGGGATTTCTAAACACTGAAGCTTTCTTT.